One sample yielded the 29 T cell receptor beta chains listed below, sequenced in a study of T cells after yellow fever vaccination. MiXCR, applied by TCRdb to the 5' RACE reads, yields one record per CDR3 protein. This sample carries a few hundred thousand distinct CDR3 sequences, about a sixth of them seen once, and the ten largest clones take roughly 17%. The sequences come from PBMCs, collected 5 days after the first yellow fever vaccination. Every receptor here comes from a man between 18 and 35 years old who received the YFV17D yellow fever vaccine.

This rearrangement joins TRBV6-5 to TRBJ2-3; 7 bases are shared with TRBD2. Per the germline V gene, CDR1 is MNHEY and CDR2 is SVGAGI. V was clipped by 4 bases and J by 4 bases; unmatched bases: 5. CDR3 length: 14 amino acids. DNA of the CDR3: TGTGCCAGCAGTTTCAAGCGGGGTCCAGATACGCAGTATTTT. Protein sequence: CASSFKRGPDTQYF.

V gene TRBV9 combines with J gene TRBJ2-7; the D gene is possibly TRBD2 (5 bases). This CDR3 is built from 14 residues. The germline V and J ends were trimmed by 0 bases and 6 bases, with 13 bases remaining between them. CDR1 and CDR2 (germline): SGDLS, YYNGEE. CDR3 region: CASSVGSGVGEQYF. The CDR3 nucleotides read TGTGCCAGCAGCGTAGGGTCCGGGGTAGGCGAGCAGTACTTC.

This chain uses TRBV7-9 with TRBJ2-6; a possible D gene is TRBD2 (7 bases). This CDR3 is built from 17 residues. Deletions cut 5 bases from V and 2 bases from J, with 16 bases between. Germline V gives CDR1 SEHNR, CDR2 FQNEAQ (reference sequence). The CDR3 DNA is TGTGCCAGCAGCCCACGAAGGGGGGGACCTGGGGCCAACGTCCTGACTTTC. It codes for CASSPRRGGPGANVLTF. The full variable domain, rest sourced from reference TRBV7-9 and TRBJ2-6, is DTGVSQNPRHKITKRGQNVTFRCDPISEHNRLYWYRQTLGQGPEFLTYFQNEAQLEKSRLLSDRFSAERPKGSFSTLEIQRTEQGDSAMYLCASSPRRGGPGANVLTFGAGSRLTVL.

This clonotype has a handful of counts. The chain is built from TRBV9 and TRBJ2-2; no reliable D call. The V gene's germline CDR1 is SGDLS and CDR2 YYNGEE. The CDR3 totals 15 residues. Trimming removed 0 bases from V and 4 bases from J, with 10 bases in between. The CDR3 DNA follows: TGTGCCAGCAGCGTAGGATCTAGTTCCACCGGGGAGCTGTTTTTT. It yields the protein CASSVGSSSTGELFF.

In this sample, this clonotype turned up a few times. The V call is TRBV5-8, the J call TRBJ1-5; 9 nucleotides match TRBD1. The CDR3 is 15 amino acids. CDR1 SGHTS and CDR2 YDEGEE come from the germline V gene. The trim removed 6 bases at V and 5 bases at J, leaving 9 bases unmatched. The chain's CDR3 is CASTVRDRGDQPQHF. The DNA for the CDR3 is TGTGCCAGCACCGTCCGAGACAGGGGGGATCAGCCCCAGCATTTT.

The V and J genes are TRBV12-3 or TRBV12-4 and TRBJ2-3; 12 bases align to TRBD2. The junction had 4 bases not matched to a gene; V was cut back by 3 bases and J by 6 bases. The CDR3 runs to 15 residues. CDR3 DNA sequence: TGTGCCAGCAGTTTTTCTAGCGGGGGGGGCGATACGCAGTATTTT. It codes for CASSFSSGGGDTQYF.

J is TRBJ1-2 and V is TRBV20-1; D not resolved. The V and J ends lost 6 bases and 8 bases respectively, with 13 bases between them. CDR3 length: 11 amino acids. CDR1 DFQATT and CDR2 SNEGSKA come from the germline V gene (reference sequence). CDR3 coding DNA: TGCAGTGCCCCGAAGAGACGGGGCTACACCTTC. Its translation is CSAPKRRGYTF.

This clonotype was detected a few times. The gene calls are TRBV6-1 and TRBJ2-3; D unresolved. Trimming stripped 3 bases from V and 4 bases from J, with 11 bases between. Germline assignment: CDR1 MNHNS and CDR2 SASEGT. The CDR3 extends over 14 amino acids. The CDR3 is CASSDPLASDTQYF. The CDR3, as DNA: TGTGCCAGCAGTGATCCTTTAGCTTCAGATACGCAGTATTTT.

The chain is built from TRBV7-3 and TRBJ2-5, with TRBD2 matching 9 bases. Germline loops: CDR1 SGHTA, CDR2 FQGTGA. The CDR3 runs to 15 residues. Trimming at V came to 2 bases and at J to 5 bases, leaving 6 bases not matched to a gene. DNA for the CDR3: TGTGCCAGCAGCTTAGATGCGGGGGGGAGTGAGACCCAGTACTTC. The encoded protein is CASSLDAGGSETQYF.

The chain combines TRBV5-1 with TRBJ2-5, with 12 positions matching TRBD2. V shed 3 bases, J shed 0 bases, and the junction held 3 bases outside the gene matches. This CDR3 is 16 amino acids long. Germline V gene data show CDR1 as SGHRS and CDR2 as YFSETQ. The CDR3 loop is CASSYGLAGYQETQYF. The DNA of the CDR3 is TGCGCCAGCAGCTACGGACTAGCGGGGTACCAAGAGACCCAGTACTTC.

This clonotype was observed a few times. The rearrangement links TRBV4-3 to TRBJ1-3; TRBD1 might be the D (5 bases). The CDR3 spans 17 residues. The V gene lost 1 base and the J gene lost 4 bases, with 17 bases spanning the gap. From germline, CDR1 is LGHNA and CDR2 YSLEER. Here the CDR3 reads CASSQAAGRAAGNTIYF. Here the CDR3 DNA reads TGCGCCAGCAGCCAAGCTGCAGGGAGGGCAGCAGGAAACACCATATATTTT.

This clonotype has a handful of counts. The chain joins TRBV5-4 to TRBJ1-5; D is unresolved. Germline V gene data show CDR1 as SGHNT and CDR2 as YYREEE (reference sequence). This CDR3 contains 10 residues. Trimming took 4 bases from V and 10 from J, leaving 6 bases between them. The CDR3, as DNA: TGTGCCAGCAGCCCGGCCCCCCAGCATTTT. Its protein is CASSPAPQHF.

The gene calls are TRBV12-3 or TRBV12-4 and TRBJ2-5; 9 bases match TRBD2. This CDR3 contains 14 residues. Germline trimming cut 6 bases from V and 4 bases from J; bases unmatched to any gene: 6. CDR3 in DNA: TGTGCCAGCAGGGTCTCAGCGGGGGGAGAGACCCAGTACTTC. It translates to CASRVSAGGETQYF.

The chain couples TRBV27 to TRBJ2-7, with 7 bases fitting TRBD1. Germline CDR1 MNHEY, CDR2 SMNVEV (reference sequence). V dropped 3 bases and J dropped 3; count of bases not matched to a gene: 5. The CDR3 is made up of 14 amino acids. CDR3 sequence (DNA): TGTGCCAGCAGTTTCCTTCGGGACAGCTACGAGCAGTACTTC. The encoded protein is CASSFLRDSYEQYF.

This chain joins TRBV12-3 or TRBV12-4 and TRBJ1-2; 10 bases fit TRBD1. The CDR3 is 16 amino acids. V was clipped by 7 bases and J by 3 bases; unmatched bases: 11. The CDR3 nucleotides read TGTGCCAGCACCCCTTGGGGACAGGGGTGGGACTATGGCTACACCTTC. Its translation is CASTPWGQGWDYGYTF.

The J gene is TRBJ1-1, the V gene TRBV24-1; TRBD1 matches at 8 bases. The CDR3 spans 15 residues. V lost 3 bases and J lost 5; bases outside the gene matches: 7. CDR1 is KGHDR, CDR2 SFDVKD, per germline. The CDR3 bases are TGTGCCACCAGTGATCCTAAGCAGGGGGCAACTGAAGCTTTCTTT. Its translation is CATSDPKQGATEAFF.

This chain connects TRBV5-1 to TRBJ2-7; D is possibly TRBD1 or TRBD2 (6 bases each). Germline CDR1 reads SGHRS; CDR2 reads YFSETQ. CDR3 length: 15 residues. Trimming shortened V by 3 bases and J by 1 base, and 14 bases separated the two germline ends. The DNA for the CDR3 is TGCGCCAGCAGCTCGGGGGCAGGGCCATCCTACGAGCAGTACTTC. The encoded protein is CASSSGAGPSYEQYF.

This clonotype was counted between two and nine times. The CDR3 DNA follows: TGTGCCAGCAGCTCTCCAGTGGGGTTTATTAACTATGGCTACACCTTC. Translated, it gives CASSSPVGFINYGYTF. J is TRBJ1-2 and V is TRBV7-9; D remains ambiguous. Trimming stripped 4 bases from V and 1 base from J, with 16 bases between. Germline CDR1 reads SEHNR; CDR2 reads FQNEAQ (reference sequence). The CDR3 length is 16 residues.

This clonotype was observed a handful of times. J is TRBJ1-6 and V is TRBV10-3; 10 bases are shared with TRBD1. CDR1 ENHRY and CDR2 SYGVKD come from the germline V gene. Trimming cost V 2 bases and J 0 bases; bases outside gene matches: 10. This CDR3 contains 20 residues. CDR3 residues: CAISERGQGMTSSYNSPLHF. The DNA of the CDR3 is TGTGCCATCAGTGAGCGGGGACAGGGGATGACAAGCTCCTATAATTCACCCCTCCACTTT.

This clonotype turned up a few times. V and J are TRBV4-3 and TRBJ2-3, with TRBD2 matching over 7 bases. Losses at the gene ends were 1 base for V and 5 bases for J; bases not matched to a gene: 6. Germline V lookup: CDR1 LGHNA, CDR2 YSLEER. The CDR3 extends over 15 amino acids. The CDR3 spells CASSQALAEGDTQYF. The CDR3 bases are TGCGCCAGCAGCCAAGCTCTAGCGGAGGGAGATACGCAGTATTTT.

This clonotype was picked up a small number of times. CDR3 bases: TGTGCCAGTAGTCACGGGGGGGTCCTCAATGAGCAGTTCTTC. Translating it yields CASSHGGVLNEQFF. The gene calls are TRBV19 and TRBJ2-1; the match to TRBD2 covers 8 bases. The CDR3 spans 14 residues. The germline CDR1 and CDR2 sequences are LNHDA and SQIVND (reference sequence). After removal of 5 bases from V and 6 bases from J, the junction contained 6 bases not matched to a gene.

The rearrangement uses TRBV7-8 and TRBJ1-5; TRBD1 is a possible D gene (5 bases). Between the trimmed V and J ends, which lost 0 bases and 6 bases, there was a span of 12 bases. The CDR3 is 15 residues long. Germline CDR1 SGHVS, CDR2 FQNEAQ. CDR3 protein: CASSLAGFRGQPQHF. In nucleotides, the CDR3 is TGTGCCAGCAGCTTAGCAGGGTTTAGGGGTCAGCCCCAGCATTTT.

The rearrangement joins TRBV12-3 or TRBV12-4 to TRBJ1-2; D remains ambiguous. Trimming pared 0 bases from V and 5 bases from J, leaving 16 bases between. The length of the CDR3 is 16 residues. CDR3 nucleotide sequence: TGTGCCAGCAGTTTAGCGCGGGCGGAGAGGGATTATGGCTACACCTTC. Protein: CASSLARAERDYGYTF.

The J gene is TRBJ2-1, the V gene TRBV5-1; D not resolved. CDR1 is SGHRS, CDR2 YFSETQ, per germline. The CDR3 sequence is 16 residues long. V dropped 0 bases and J dropped 9 bases, with 19 bases sitting between them. CDR3 in DNA: TGCGCCAGCAGCTTGGTGGGGAACTTCTACGGTGGTGAGCAGTTCTTC. Amino acid sequence: CASSLVGNFYGGEQFF.

The V call is TRBV19, the J call TRBJ2-5; D ambiguous. Deletions cut 3 bases from V and 7 bases from J, with 12 bases between. The CDR3 spans 13 residues. From germline, CDR1 is LNHDA and CDR2 SQIVND (reference sequence). The CDR3 here is CASSIGPGGTQYF. CDR3 coding DNA: TGTGCCAGTAGTATCGGGCCTGGTGGGACCCAGTACTTC.

This clonotype was recorded a few times. V usage is TRBV20-1 and J usage is TRBJ2-7; 11 bases are a match to TRBD2. The CDR3 extends over 13 amino acids. From germline, CDR1 is DFQATT and CDR2 SNEGSKA (reference sequence). Germline trimming cut 1 base from V and 4 bases from J; bases unmatched to any gene: 0. This CDR3 reads CSARGLAGYEQYF. As DNA, the CDR3 is TGCAGTGCTAGAGGACTAGCGGGGTACGAGCAGTACTTC.

This clonotype appeared a few times. The chain links TRBV9 to TRBJ2-1; 11 bases are shared with TRBD2. Losses at the gene ends were 3 bases for V and 6 bases for J; bases not matched to a gene: 5. Germline-derived CDR1 and CDR2 are SGDLS and YYNGEE. This CDR3 region has 15 residues. The DNA of the CDR3 is TGTGCCAGCAGCGAGGGACTAGCGGCCTCCAATGAGCAGTTCTTC. Protein sequence: CASSEGLAASNEQFF.

The V call is TRBV12-3 or TRBV12-4, the J call TRBJ1-1; possible D gene TRBD1, 6 bases. CDR3 length: 15 amino acids. V lost 0 bases and J lost 4, with 12 bases in between. The CDR3 here is CASSLAPRGATEAFF. The CDR3 bases are TGTGCCAGCAGTTTAGCGCCTCGGGGGGCCACTGAAGCTTTCTTT.

A few counts support this clonotype. V is TRBV5-1 and J is TRBJ1-4; D gene uncertain. Germline CDR1 is SGHRS and CDR2 is YFSETQ. There are 16 residues in the CDR3. Trimming removed 4 bases from V and 6 bases from J, with 19 bases in between. The CDR3 is CASSPRIGPRDEKLFF. The CDR3 nucleotides are TGCGCCAGCAGCCCCCGGATAGGGCCAAGAGATGAAAAACTGTTTTTT.